The TCR beta chain described here comes from a study of T cell repertoires in cytomegalovirus infection. A remark on this clonotype: The junction differs from germline at one of its ends, possibly a read error.

The CDR3 sequence is 14 residues long. Each CDR3 protein is one row after TCRdb ran MiXCR on the reads. The sample has approximately 320,000 distinct CDR3 sequences, approximately 9.5% seen once. V gene TRBV5-3 combines with J gene TRBJ2-3; the D gene is possibly TRBD2 (6 bases). TRBV5-3 is an ORF for which the function is uncertain. Sequenced sample: PBMCs. The origin of this receptor is a human donor in good health (CMV status not recorded). Some clones in this sample may be carry-over from other donors' samples. This CDR3 reads CASSRTNATDTQYF. The CDR3 DNA reads TGTGCCAGCAGCCGGACTAACGCCACAGATACCCAGTATTTT.